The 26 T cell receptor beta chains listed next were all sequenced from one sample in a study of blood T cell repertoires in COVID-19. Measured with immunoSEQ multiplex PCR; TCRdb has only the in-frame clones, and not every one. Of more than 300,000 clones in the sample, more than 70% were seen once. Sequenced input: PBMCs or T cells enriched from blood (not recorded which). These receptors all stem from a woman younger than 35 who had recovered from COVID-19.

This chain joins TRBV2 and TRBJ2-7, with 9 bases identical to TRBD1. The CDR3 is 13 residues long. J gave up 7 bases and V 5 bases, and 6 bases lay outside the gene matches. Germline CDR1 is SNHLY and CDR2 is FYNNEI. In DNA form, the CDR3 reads TGTGCCAGCAGTAGACAGGGGGTGGGGGAGCAGTACTTC. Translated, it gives CASSRQGVGEQYF.

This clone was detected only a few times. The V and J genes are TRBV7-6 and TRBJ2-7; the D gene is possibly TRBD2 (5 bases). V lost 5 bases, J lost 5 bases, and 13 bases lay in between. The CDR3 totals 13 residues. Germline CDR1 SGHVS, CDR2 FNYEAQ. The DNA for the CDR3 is TGTGCCAGCAGCCCAACGGGGAGACACGAGCAGTACTTC. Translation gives CASSPTGRHEQYF.

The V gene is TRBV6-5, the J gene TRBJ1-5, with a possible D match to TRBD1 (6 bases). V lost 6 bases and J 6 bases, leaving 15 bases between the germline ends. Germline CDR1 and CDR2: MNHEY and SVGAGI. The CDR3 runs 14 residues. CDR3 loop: CASSQQGGGQPQHF. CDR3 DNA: TGTGCCAGCAGCCAACAGGGTGGGGGTCAGCCCCAGCATTTT.

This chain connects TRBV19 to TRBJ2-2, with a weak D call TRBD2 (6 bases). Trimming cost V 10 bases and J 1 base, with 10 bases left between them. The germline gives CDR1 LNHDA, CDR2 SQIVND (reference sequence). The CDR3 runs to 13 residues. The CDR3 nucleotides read TGTGCCACCCTGGAGGGGAACACCGGGGAGCTGTTTTTT. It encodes CATLEGNTGELFF.

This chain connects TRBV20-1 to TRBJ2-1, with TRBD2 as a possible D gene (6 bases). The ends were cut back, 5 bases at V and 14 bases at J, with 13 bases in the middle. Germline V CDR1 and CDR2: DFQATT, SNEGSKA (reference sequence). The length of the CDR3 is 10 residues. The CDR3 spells CSALSGAEFF. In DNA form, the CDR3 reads TGCAGTGCTCTTAGCGGCGCCGAGTTCTTC.

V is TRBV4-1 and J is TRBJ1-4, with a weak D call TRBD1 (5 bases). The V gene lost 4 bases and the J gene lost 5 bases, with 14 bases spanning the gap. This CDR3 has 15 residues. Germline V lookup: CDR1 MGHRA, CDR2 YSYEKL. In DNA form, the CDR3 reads TGCGCCAGCAGCCTTCTACAGTGGGGCAATGAAAAACTGTTTTTT. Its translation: CASSLLQWGNEKLFF.

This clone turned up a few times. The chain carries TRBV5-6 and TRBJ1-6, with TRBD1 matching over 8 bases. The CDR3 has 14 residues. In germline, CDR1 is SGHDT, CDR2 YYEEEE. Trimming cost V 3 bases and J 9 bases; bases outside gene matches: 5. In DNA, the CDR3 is TGTGCCAGCAGCTCAGACAGGGGTTTTTCACCCCTCCACTTT. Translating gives CASSSDRGFSPLHF.

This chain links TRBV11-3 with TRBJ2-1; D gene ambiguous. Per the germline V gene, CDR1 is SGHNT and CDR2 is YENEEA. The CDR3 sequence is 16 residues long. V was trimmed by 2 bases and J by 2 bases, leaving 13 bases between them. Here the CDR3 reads CASSLSSGSPYNEQFF. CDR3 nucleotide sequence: TGTGCCAGCAGCTTAAGTTCGGGTAGTCCCTACAATGAGCAGTTCTTC.

This chain's CDR3 is CASSFAGGNTDTQYF. The CDR3, as DNA: TGTGCCAGCAGTTTCGCGGGGGGAAACACAGATACGCAGTATTTT. The chain joins TRBV6-2 or TRBV6-3 to TRBJ2-3; 8 bases are a match to TRBD2. The V and J ends lost 4 bases and 2 bases, in that order; junction bases with no gene match: 5. Looked up from germline, CDR1 is MNHEY and CDR2 is SVGEGT. This CDR3 has 15 amino acids.

This chain's CDR3 is CASSLLISSPSEGANVLTF. The CDR3 DNA reads as TGTGCCAGCAGCTTGTTAATATCGTCCCCGAGCGAAGGGGCCAACGTCCTGACTTTC. The chain couples TRBV5-6 to TRBJ2-6; D is unresolved. The CDR3 has 19 residues. Trimming shortened V by 1 base and J by 4 bases, and 21 bases separated the two germline ends. Per germline, CDR1 SGHDT and CDR2 YYEEEE.

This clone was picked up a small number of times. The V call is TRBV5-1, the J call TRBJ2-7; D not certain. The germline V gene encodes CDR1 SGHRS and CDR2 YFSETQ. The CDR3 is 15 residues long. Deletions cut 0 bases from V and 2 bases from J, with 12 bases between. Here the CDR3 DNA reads TGCGCCAGCAGCTTGGCCCTGGGCACCACCTACGAGCAGTACTTC. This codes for CASSLALGTTYEQYF.

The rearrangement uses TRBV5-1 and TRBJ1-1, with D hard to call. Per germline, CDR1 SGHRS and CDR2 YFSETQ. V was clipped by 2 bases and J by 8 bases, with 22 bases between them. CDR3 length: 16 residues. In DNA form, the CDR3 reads TGCGCCAGCAGCTTTAGTGTCGGGTCGAAGGATTCCGAAGCTTTCTTT. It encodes CASSFSVGSKDSEAFF.

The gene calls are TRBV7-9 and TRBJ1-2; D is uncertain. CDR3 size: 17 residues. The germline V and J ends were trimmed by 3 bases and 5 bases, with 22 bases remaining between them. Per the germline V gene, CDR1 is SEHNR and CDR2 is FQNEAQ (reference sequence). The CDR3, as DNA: TGTGCCAGCAGCTTCCGCCAGCCGGGATCGCGGGATTATGGCTACACCTTC. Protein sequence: CASSFRQPGSRDYGYTF.

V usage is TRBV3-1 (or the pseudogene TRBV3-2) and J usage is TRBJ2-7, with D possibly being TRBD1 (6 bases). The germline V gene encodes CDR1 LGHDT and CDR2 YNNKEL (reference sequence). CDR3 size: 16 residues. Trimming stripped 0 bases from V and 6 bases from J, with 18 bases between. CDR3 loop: CASSQDGRLAGAEQYF. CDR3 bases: TGTGCCAGCAGCCAAGACGGGCGGTTGGCAGGGGCCGAGCAGTACTTC.

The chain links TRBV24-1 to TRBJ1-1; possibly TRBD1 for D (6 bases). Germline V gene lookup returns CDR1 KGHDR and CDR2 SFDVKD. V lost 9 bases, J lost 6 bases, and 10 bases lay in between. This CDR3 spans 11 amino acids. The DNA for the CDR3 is TGTGCCACCGCAGGGGCTCCTGAAGCTTTCTTT. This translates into CATAGAPEAFF.

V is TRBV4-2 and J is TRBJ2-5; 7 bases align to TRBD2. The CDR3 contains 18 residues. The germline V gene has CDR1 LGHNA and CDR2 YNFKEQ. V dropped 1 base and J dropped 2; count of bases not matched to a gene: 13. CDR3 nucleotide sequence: TGTGCCAGCAGCCAAGGCGAGGCGACGGGGGGACCTCAAGAGACCCAGTACTTC. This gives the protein CASSQGEATGGPQETQYF.

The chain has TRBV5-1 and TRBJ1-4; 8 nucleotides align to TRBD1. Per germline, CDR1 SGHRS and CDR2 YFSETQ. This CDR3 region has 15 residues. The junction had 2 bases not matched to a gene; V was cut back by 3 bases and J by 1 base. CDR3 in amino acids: CASSWTGLTNEKLFF. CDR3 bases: TGCGCCAGCAGCTGGACAGGGCTAACTAATGAAAAACTGTTTTTT.

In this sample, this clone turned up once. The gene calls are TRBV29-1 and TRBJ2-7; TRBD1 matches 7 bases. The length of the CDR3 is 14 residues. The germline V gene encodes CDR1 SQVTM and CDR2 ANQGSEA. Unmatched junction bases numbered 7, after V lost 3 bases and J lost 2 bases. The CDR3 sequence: CSVDETGSPYEQYF. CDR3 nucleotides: TGCAGCGTTGACGAGACAGGGTCCCCCTACGAGCAGTACTTC.

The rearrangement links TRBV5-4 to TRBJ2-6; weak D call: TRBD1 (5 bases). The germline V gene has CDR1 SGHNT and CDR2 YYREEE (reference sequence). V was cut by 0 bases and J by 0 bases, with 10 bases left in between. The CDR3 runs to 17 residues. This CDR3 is CASSLAARASGANVLTF. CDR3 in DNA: TGTGCCAGCAGCTTGGCGGCCAGGGCCTCTGGGGCCAACGTCCTGACTTTC.

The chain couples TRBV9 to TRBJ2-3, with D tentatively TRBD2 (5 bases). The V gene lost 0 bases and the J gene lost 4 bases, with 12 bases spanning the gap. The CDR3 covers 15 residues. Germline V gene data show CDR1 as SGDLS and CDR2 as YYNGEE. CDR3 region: CASSVGGGSADTQYF. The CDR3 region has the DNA TGTGCCAGCAGCGTAGGTGGAGGAAGCGCAGATACGCAGTATTTT.

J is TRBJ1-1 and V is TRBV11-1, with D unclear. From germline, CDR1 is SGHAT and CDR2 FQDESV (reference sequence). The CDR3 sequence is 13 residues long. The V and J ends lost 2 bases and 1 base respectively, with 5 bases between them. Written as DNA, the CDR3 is TGTGCCAGCAGCTTAATCGGGAACACTGAAGCTTTCTTT. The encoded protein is CASSLIGNTEAFF.

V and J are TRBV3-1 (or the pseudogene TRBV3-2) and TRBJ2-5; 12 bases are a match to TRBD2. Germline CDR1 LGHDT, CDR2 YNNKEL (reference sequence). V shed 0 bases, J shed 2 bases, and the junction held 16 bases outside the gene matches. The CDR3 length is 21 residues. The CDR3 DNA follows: TGTGCCAGCAGCCAAGACCTCCCGGTCGTTACTAGCGGGGGGTGGCAAGAGACCCAGTACTTC. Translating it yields CASSQDLPVVTSGGWQETQYF.

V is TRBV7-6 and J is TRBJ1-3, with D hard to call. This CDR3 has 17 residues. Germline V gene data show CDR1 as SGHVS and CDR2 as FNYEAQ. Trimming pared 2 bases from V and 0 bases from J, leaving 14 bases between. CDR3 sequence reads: CASSLSYQRGSGNTIYF. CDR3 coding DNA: TGTGCCAGCAGCTTAAGTTATCAGAGAGGCTCTGGAAACACCATATATTTT. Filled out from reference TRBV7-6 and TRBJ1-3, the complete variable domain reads GAGVSQSPRYKVTKRGQDVALRCDPISGHVSLYWYRQALGQGPEFLTYFNYEAQQDKSGLPNDRFSAERPEGSISTLTIQRTEQRDSAMYRCASSLSYQRGSGNTIYFGEGSWLTVV.

The CDR3 is CATSSALGAPDTQYF. The CDR3 bases are TGTGCCACCAGCAGTGCCTTGGGGGCGCCGGATACGCAGTATTTT. V is TRBV15 and J is TRBJ2-3, with D perhaps TRBD1 (6 bases). Trimming pared 3 bases from V and 6 bases from J, leaving 16 bases between. CDR3 length: 15 residues. Germline CDR1 and CDR2: LNHNV and YYDKDF (reference sequence).

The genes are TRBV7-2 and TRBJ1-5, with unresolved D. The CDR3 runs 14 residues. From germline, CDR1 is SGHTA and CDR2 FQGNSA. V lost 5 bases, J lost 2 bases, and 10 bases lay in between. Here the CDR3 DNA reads TGTGCCAGCAGCCTACGACTTGGCAATCAGCCCCAGCATTTT. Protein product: CASSLRLGNQPQHF.

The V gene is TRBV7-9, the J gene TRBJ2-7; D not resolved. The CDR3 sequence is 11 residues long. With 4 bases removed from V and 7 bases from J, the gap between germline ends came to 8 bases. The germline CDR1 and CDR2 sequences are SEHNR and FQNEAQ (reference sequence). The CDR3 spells CASSSPQEQYF. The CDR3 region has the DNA TGTGCCAGCAGCTCGCCTCAGGAGCAGTACTTC.